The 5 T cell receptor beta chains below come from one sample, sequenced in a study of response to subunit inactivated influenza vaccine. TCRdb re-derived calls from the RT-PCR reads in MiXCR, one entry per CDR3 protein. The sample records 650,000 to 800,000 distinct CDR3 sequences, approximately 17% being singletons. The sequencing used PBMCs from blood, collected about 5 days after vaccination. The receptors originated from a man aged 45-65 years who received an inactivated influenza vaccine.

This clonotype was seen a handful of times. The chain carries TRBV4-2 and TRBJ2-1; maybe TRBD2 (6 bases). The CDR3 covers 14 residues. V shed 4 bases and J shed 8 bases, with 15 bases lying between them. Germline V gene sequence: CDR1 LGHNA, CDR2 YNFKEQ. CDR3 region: CASSPSGLLDEQFF. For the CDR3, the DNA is TGTGCCAGCAGCCCTTCGGGACTTCTCGATGAGCAGTTCTTC.

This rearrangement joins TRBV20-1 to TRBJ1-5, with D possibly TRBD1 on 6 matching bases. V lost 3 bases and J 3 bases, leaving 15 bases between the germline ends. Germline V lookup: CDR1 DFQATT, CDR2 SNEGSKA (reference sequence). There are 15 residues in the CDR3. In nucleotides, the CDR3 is TGCAGTGCTAGGATCGGCCAGGGGATCAATCAGCCCCAGCATTTT. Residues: CSARIGQGINQPQHF.

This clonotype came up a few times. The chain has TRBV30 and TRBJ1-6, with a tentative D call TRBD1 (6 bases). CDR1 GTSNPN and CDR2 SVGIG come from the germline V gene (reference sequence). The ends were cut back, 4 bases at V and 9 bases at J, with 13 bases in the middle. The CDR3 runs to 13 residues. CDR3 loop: CAWTYREGSPLHF. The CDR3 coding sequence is TGTGCCTGGACGTACAGGGAGGGTTCACCCCTCCACTTT.

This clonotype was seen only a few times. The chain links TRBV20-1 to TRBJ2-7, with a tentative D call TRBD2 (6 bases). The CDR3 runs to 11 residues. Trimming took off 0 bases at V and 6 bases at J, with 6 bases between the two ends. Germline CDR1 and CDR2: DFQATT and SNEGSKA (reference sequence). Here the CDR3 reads CSARELAEQYF. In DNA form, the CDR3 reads TGCAGTGCTAGAGAACTAGCCGAGCAGTACTTC.

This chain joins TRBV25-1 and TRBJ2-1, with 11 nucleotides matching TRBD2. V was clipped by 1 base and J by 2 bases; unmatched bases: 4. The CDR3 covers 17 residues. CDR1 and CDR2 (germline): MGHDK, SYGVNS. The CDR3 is CASSEWGLAEAYNEQFF. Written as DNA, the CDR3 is TGTGCCAGCAGTGAATGGGGACTAGCGGAGGCCTACAATGAGCAGTTCTTC.